The 24 T cell receptor beta chains presented below share a single source sample, sequenced in a study of blood T cells in healthy people across ages. Using a J-beta primer mix together with a sample-barcoded 5' primer, a second PCR was run for about 7 to 12 cycles. MiXCR was run by TCRdb on the 5' RACE reads, yielding one entry per CDR3 protein. The sample comprises hundreds of thousands of distinct CDR3 sequences, 20% to 25% of which are singletons, and 22% rests with the top ten. Sequenced sample: blood. The receptors stem from a man aged 65 to 79 in good health.

This clonotype was counted between two and nine times. The rearrangement uses TRBV14 and TRBJ2-4; 8 nucleotides agree with TRBD2. CDR3 size: 16 residues. Germline-derived CDR1 and CDR2 are SGHDN and FVKESK. J was trimmed by 5 bases and V by 2 bases; bases with no gene match: 8. The CDR3, as DNA: TGTGCCAGCAGCCAATCCAGCGGGAGTGGGGAAAACATTCAGTACTTC. Amino acid sequence: CASSQSSGSGENIQYF.

This chain links TRBV7-9 with TRBJ1-1, with 8 bases matching TRBD1. There are 15 residues in the CDR3. Germline trimming cut 5 bases from V and 5 bases from J; bases unmatched to any gene: 10. The germline gives CDR1 SEHNR, CDR2 FQNEAQ (reference sequence). DNA of the CDR3: TGTGCCAGCAGCCCGGTGACAGGGGCAATGACTGAAGCTTTCTTT. It encodes CASSPVTGAMTEAFF.

The chain links TRBV6-5 to TRBJ2-1; the match to TRBD2 covers 13 bases. V was clipped by 5 bases and J by 7 bases; unmatched bases: 5. The CDR3 runs 15 residues. Germline V lookup: CDR1 MNHEY, CDR2 SVGAGI. CDR3 sequence: CASSTLAGGQNEQFF. The CDR3 DNA follows: TGTGCCAGCAGTACACTAGCGGGAGGGCAGAATGAGCAGTTCTTC.

The rearrangement uses TRBV7-2 and TRBJ1-2; D is unclear. CDR1 and CDR2 (germline): SGHTA, FQGNSA. Trimming left V 1 base short and J 7 bases short, with 13 bases between. The CDR3 covers 14 residues. The CDR3 coding sequence is TGTGCCAGCAGCTTAGGAGGTTGGTCCTCTGGCTACACCTTC. Its protein product is CASSLGGWSSGYTF.

The V and J genes are TRBV6-5 and TRBJ1-1; D might be TRBD1 (5 bases). Germline V lookup: CDR1 MNHEY, CDR2 SVGAGI. The CDR3 loop spans 11 amino acids. Trimming left V 5 bases short and J 6 bases short, with 7 bases between. CDR3 region: CASSGGAEAFF. CDR3 bases: TGTGCCAGCAGTGGGGGGGCTGAAGCTTTCTTT.

This clonotype was seen at least ten times. J is TRBJ1-1 and V is TRBV3-1; D is possibly TRBD1 (6 bases). The CDR3 spans 16 residues. Germline V gives CDR1 LGHDT, CDR2 YNNKEL (reference sequence). Trimming cost V 6 bases and J 0 bases, with 17 bases left between them. The CDR3 loop is CASRQTGLAMNTEAFF. The CDR3 DNA reads TGTGCCAGCAGACAGACAGGATTGGCAATGAACACTGAAGCTTTCTTT. The full variable domain, in which reference TRBV3-1 and TRBJ1-1 provide the parts outside the CDR3, is DTAVSQTPKYLVTQMGNDKSIKCEQNLGHDTMYWYKQDSKKFLKIMFSYNNKELIINETVPNRFSPKSPDKAHLNLHINSLELGDSAVYFCASRQTGLAMNTEAFFGQGTRLTVV.

The V gene is TRBV7-9, the J gene TRBJ2-1, with D hard to call. With 1 base removed from V and 6 bases from J, the gap between germline ends came to 7 bases. CDR3 length: 13 residues. The V gene's germline CDR1 is SEHNR and CDR2 FQNEAQ (reference sequence). DNA for the CDR3: TGTGCCAGCAGCTTAGGGCAGGCCAATGAGCAGTTCTTC. Protein: CASSLGQANEQFF.

V and J are TRBV5-1 and TRBJ1-1, with D unresolved. Trimming left V 0 bases short and J 2 bases short, with 11 bases between. Germline CDR1 SGHRS, CDR2 YFSETQ. CDR3 length: 15 amino acids. CDR3 region: CASSLEQVRNTEAFF. CDR3 nucleotide sequence: TGCGCCAGCAGCTTGGAACAAGTGAGAAACACTGAAGCTTTCTTT.

This rearrangement joins TRBV3-1 to TRBJ1-6; D unclear. There are 13 residues in the CDR3. V lost 6 bases, J lost 9 bases, and 12 bases lay in between. Looked up from germline, CDR1 is LGHDT and CDR2 is YNNKEL (reference sequence). This CDR3 reads CASRGGLGSPLHF. As DNA, the CDR3 is TGTGCCAGCAGGGGCGGGTTGGGTTCACCCCTCCACTTT.

This chain joins TRBV20-1 and TRBJ1-4; 7 nucleotides align to TRBD1. Germline V gives CDR1 DFQATT, CDR2 SNEGSKA (reference sequence). V lost 3 bases, J lost 4 bases, and 2 bases stayed unmatched. The CDR3 is made up of 13 amino acids. The chain's CDR3 is CSARGQFNEKLFF. The CDR3 DNA is TGCAGTGCTAGGGGACAGTTTAATGAAAAACTGTTTTTT.

The chain is built from TRBV5-1 and TRBJ1-1; TRBD1 matches 7 bases. This CDR3 is built from 16 residues. The junction had 14 bases not matched to a gene; V was cut back by 4 bases and J by 5 bases. CDR1 and CDR2 from the germline V gene are SGHRS and YFSETQ. The CDR3 sequence is CASSPHATGSVTEAFF. The CDR3 nucleotides read TGCGCCAGCAGCCCTCATGCGACAGGGTCGGTGACTGAAGCTTTCTTT. The full variable domain, in which reference TRBV5-1 and TRBJ1-1 provide the parts outside the CDR3, is KAGVTQTPRYLIKTRGQQVTLSCSPISGHRSVSWYQQTPGQGLQFLFEYFSETQRNKGNFPGRFSGRQFSNSRSEMNVSTLELGDSALYLCASSPHATGSVTEAFFGQGTRLTVV.

This clonotype was counted many times. The V and J genes are TRBV7-6 and TRBJ2-1; D not resolved. The V gene's germline CDR1 is SGHVS and CDR2 FNYEAQ. V lost 1 base, J lost 5 bases, and 12 bases lay in between. There are 15 residues in the CDR3. CDR3 in amino acids: CASSLGGRSNNEQFF. The DNA for the CDR3 is TGTGCCAGCAGCTTAGGGGGTCGTAGCAACAATGAGCAGTTCTTC.

This clonotype was seen ten or more times. This sequence joins TRBV11-3 and TRBJ1-3; D perhaps matches TRBD1 (5 bases). Germline V gives CDR1 SGHNT, CDR2 YENEEA. The V gene lost 6 bases and the J gene lost 0 bases, with 9 bases spanning the gap. The CDR3 is made up of 14 amino acids. CDR3 sequence (DNA): TGTGCCAGCAGTCAGACAGTCTCTGGAAACACCATATATTTT. Residues: CASSQTVSGNTIYF. Full variable domain (missing parts from reference TRBV11-3 and TRBJ1-3): EAGVVQSPRYKIIEKKQPVAFWCNPISGHNTLYWYLQNLGQGPELLIRYENEEAVDDSQLPKDRFSAERLKGVDSTLKIQPAELGDSAVYLCASSQTVSGNTIYFGEGSWLTVV.

CDR3 in amino acids: CASSPPPQRGFTDTQYF. As DNA, the CDR3 is TGTGCCAGCAGCCCCCCTCCCCAAAGGGGCTTCACAGATACGCAGTATTTT. This chain links TRBV12-3 or TRBV12-4 with TRBJ2-3; TRBD1 might be the D (5 bases). V lost 6 bases, J lost 2 bases, and 21 bases lay in between. The CDR3 extends over 17 amino acids.

This clonotype was counted only a few times. The chain carries TRBV20-1 and TRBJ1-1; D is perhaps TRBD1 (6 bases). Germline CDR1 and CDR2: DFQATT and SNEGSKA (reference sequence). Trimming took 5 bases from V and 3 from J, leaving 16 bases between them. This CDR3 region has 14 residues. The CDR3 sequence: CSAYTGRMDTEAFF. CDR3 bases: TGCAGTGCTTACACAGGGAGGATGGACACTGAAGCTTTCTTT.

In its sample, this clonotype was seen many times. Mismatch with germline at one junction end may stem from a read error. The rearrangement uses TRBV5-1 and TRBJ1-1, with 7 bases matching TRBD1. The CDR3 is made up of 14 amino acids. Germline loops: CDR1 SGHRS, CDR2 YFSETQ. This chain's CDR3 is CASSSRQGGTEAFF. CDR3 nucleotides: TGTGCCAGCAGCTCGCGACAGGGAGGCACTGAAGCTTTCTTT.

This clonotype has just a few counts. The chain has TRBV20-1 and TRBJ1-6; D is possibly TRBD1 (5 bases). The V gene's germline CDR1 is DFQATT and CDR2 SNEGSKA (reference sequence). The V end was cut by 2 bases, the J end by 7 bases, with 18 bases between. The CDR3 consists of 16 residues. CDR3 protein: CSARSGGPGKNSPLHF. CDR3 DNA sequence: TGCAGTGCTAGATCCGGCGGGCCAGGGAAGAATTCACCCCTCCACTTT.

This clonotype was observed a few times. The CDR3 nucleotides are TGTGCCAGTGGGGACGCCTACCACACTGAAGCTTTCTTT. Its protein is CASGDAYHTEAFF. The rearrangement joins TRBV12-3 or TRBV12-4 to TRBJ1-1; D perhaps matches TRBD1 (5 bases). V lost 9 bases and J lost 3, with 14 bases in between. The CDR3 is made up of 13 amino acids.

Regarding this clonotype: Germline and junction disagree at one end, which may indicate a read error. The CDR3 DNA sequence: TGTGCCAACAGTTCGACTGACAGGGACAATGAGCAGTTCTTC. It is translated as CANSSTDRDNEQFF. The V and J genes are TRBV12-3 or TRBV12-4 and TRBJ2-1; 7 nucleotides line up with TRBD1. This CDR3 has 14 residues.

The rearrangement links TRBV12-3 or TRBV12-4 to TRBJ1-5; 8 nucleotides match TRBD1. This CDR3 has 15 amino acids. V dropped 0 bases and J dropped 5; count of bases not matched to a gene: 3. The CDR3 loop is CASSLAGTGYQPQHF. CDR3 nucleotides: TGTGCCAGCAGTTTAGCGGGGACAGGCTATCAGCCCCAGCATTTT.

The V gene is TRBV2, the J gene TRBJ2-5, with TRBD1 as a possible D gene (6 bases). The CDR3 contains 13 residues. CDR1 SNHLY and CDR2 FYNNEI come from the germline V gene. V lost 10 bases and J lost 5, with 17 bases in between. The CDR3 region has the DNA TGTGCCACATCAAGGGGGAAGATCGAGACCCAGTACTTC. This translates into CATSRGKIETQYF.

A few counts support this clonotype. This rearrangement joins TRBV9 to TRBJ1-1, with a possible D match to TRBD1 (6 bases). V dropped 0 bases and J dropped 0 bases, with 15 bases sitting between them. Looked up from germline, CDR1 is SGDLS and CDR2 is YYNGEE. This CDR3 is built from 17 residues. The CDR3: CASSVVGTGAMNTEAFF. The CDR3 bases are TGTGCCAGCAGCGTAGTGGGGACGGGGGCGATGAACACTGAAGCTTTCTTT.

J is TRBJ2-2 and V is TRBV12-3 or TRBV12-4, with a tentative D call TRBD2 (6 bases). This CDR3 is 16 amino acids long. The V end was cut by 4 bases, the J end by 5 bases, with 17 bases between. CDR3 nucleotides: TGTGCCAGCAGTTCGCGACTAGTATTCCGGACCGGGGAGCTGTTTTTT. It encodes CASSSRLVFRTGELFF.

This clonotype has a count of ten or more. This chain links TRBV24-1 with TRBJ2-7; D might be TRBD2 (5 bases). V gave up 4 bases and J gave up 12 bases, with 21 bases separating them. This CDR3 spans 14 amino acids. Per germline, CDR1 KGHDR and CDR2 SFDVKD. The CDR3 DNA is TGTGCCACCAGTGACTCAGTGGGAACACGGGGTGCGTACTTC. The encoded protein is CATSDSVGTRGAYF.